This T cell receptor (beta chain) came from a study of T cell changes during pregnancy in multiple sclerosis. The data were produced by immunoSEQ multiplex PCR, yet TCRdb's version contains in-frame clones alone and is incomplete. Among just under 40,000 clones, over 75% were seen once, and the ten largest hold under 0.55%. With 0 bases removed from V and 4 bases from J, the gap between germline ends came to 12 bases. The CDR3 runs 15 residues. CDR1 is KGHSH and CDR2 is LQKENI in the germline V gene. The TCR comes from a female donor in good health, enrolled as a control in a pregnancy study. V usage is TRBV18 and J usage is TRBJ1-2, with no clear D. Sequencing was performed on CD4+ T cells from peripheral blood mononuclear cells, taken in the first trimester of pregnancy. CDR3 amino acids: CASSPPETRGYGYTF. As DNA, the CDR3 is TGTGCCAGCTCACCACCTGAGACACGGGGCTATGGCTACACCTTC.